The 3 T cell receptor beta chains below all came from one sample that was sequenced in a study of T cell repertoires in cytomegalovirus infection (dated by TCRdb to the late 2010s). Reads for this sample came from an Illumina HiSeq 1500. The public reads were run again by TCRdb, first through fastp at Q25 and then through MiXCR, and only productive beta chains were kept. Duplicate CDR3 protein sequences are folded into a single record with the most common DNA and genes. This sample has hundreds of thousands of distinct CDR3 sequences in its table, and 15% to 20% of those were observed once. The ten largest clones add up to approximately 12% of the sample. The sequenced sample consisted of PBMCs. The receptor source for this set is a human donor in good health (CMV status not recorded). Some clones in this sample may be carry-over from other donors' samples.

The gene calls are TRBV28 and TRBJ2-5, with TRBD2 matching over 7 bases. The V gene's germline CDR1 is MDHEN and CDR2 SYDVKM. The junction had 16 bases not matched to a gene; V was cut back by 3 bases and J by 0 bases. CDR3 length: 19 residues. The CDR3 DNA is TGTGCCAGCAGTTTTATTTACGGAAGGACTAGAGAAAACCAAGAGACCCAGTACTTC. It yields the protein CASSFIYGRTRENQETQYF.

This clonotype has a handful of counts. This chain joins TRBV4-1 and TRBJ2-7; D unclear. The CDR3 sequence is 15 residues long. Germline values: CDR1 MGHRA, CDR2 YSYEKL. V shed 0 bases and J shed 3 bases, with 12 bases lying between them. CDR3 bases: TGCGCCAGCAGCCAAGATCGGTTAGGGAACTACGAGCAGTACTTC. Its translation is CASSQDRLGNYEQYF.

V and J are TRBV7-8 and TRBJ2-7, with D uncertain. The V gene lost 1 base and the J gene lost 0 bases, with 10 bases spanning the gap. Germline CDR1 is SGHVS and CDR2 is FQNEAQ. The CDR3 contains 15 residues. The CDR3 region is CASSLERTASYEQYF. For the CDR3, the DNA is TGTGCCAGCAGCTTAGAAAGGACGGCCTCCTACGAGCAGTACTTC.